The entry below gives a single T cell receptor (beta chain) sequence along with its context. Recovered status in Cohort 3 required two negative PCRs, clearance, or symptom resolution. Unmatched junction bases numbered 15, after V lost 0 bases and J lost 4 bases. The CDR3 covers 20 residues. Per the germline V gene, CDR1 is SGDLS and CDR2 is YYNGEE. Profiled with immunoSEQ multiplex PCR; TCRdb holds only in-frame clones, not every one. The sample yields under 350,000 clones, around nine tenths seen once. These data originate in a study of blood T cell repertoires in COVID-19. On the study more broadly: From T cells, B-cell-depleted T cells, or PBMCs came the material, which was cDNA or gDNA.

The sample comprised PBMCs or T cells enriched from blood (not recorded which). This chain uses TRBV9 with TRBJ2-1, with TRBD2 matching 11 bases. The source is a woman between 18 and 30 years old who had recovered from COVID-19. CDR3 residues: CASSVVSGLAGGTRYNEQFF. CDR3 in DNA: TGTGCCAGCAGCGTAGTATCCGGTCTAGCGGGAGGCACGAGATACAATGAGCAGTTCTTC.